This T cell receptor (beta chain) came from a study of blood T cells in healthy people across ages. Study outcomes and limitations: Age showed a roughly linear inverse relationship with TCR beta diversity per million T cells.

V lost 7 bases to trimming and J lost 2 bases; unmatched junction nucleotides: 11. The germline V gene has CDR1 MDHEN and CDR2 SYDVKM. This CDR3 comprises 15 residues. This clonotype has a handful of counts. Its specificity is not known. Alongside a J-beta primer mix, a sample-barcoded 5' primer served in a second PCR lasting about 7 to 12 cycles. Each cDNA molecule carried a tag from a template-switch adaptor that contained 12 random nucleotides. From the 5' RACE reads, TCRdb called clonotypes with MiXCR, one entry per CDR3 protein. The sample has roughly 800,000 distinct CDR3 sequences, about three fifths seen once; the top ten hold approximately 23%.

The origin of this receptor is a man aged 30-40 years in good health. The chain combines TRBV28 with TRBJ2-7; 7 nucleotides line up with TRBD2. Sequencing was done on a sample of blood. The CDR3 protein is CASNPSGGGPYEQYF. CDR3 coding DNA: TGTGCCAGCAATCCTAGCGGAGGTGGCCCCTACGAGCAGTACTTC.